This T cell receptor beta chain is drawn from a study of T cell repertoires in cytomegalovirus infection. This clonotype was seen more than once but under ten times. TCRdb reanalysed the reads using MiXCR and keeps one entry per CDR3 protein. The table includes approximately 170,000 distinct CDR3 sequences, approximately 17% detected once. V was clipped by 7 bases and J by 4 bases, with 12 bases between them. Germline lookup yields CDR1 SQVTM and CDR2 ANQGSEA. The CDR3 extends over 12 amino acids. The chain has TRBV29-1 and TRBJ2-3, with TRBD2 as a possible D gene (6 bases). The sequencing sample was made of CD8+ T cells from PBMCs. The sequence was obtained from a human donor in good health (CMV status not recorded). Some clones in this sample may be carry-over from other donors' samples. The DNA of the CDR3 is TGCAGCGGTAAAAGGGAGGCAGATACGCAGTATTTT. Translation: CSGKREADTQYF.